This T cell receptor (beta chain) stems from a study of shared clonotypes between healthy human individuals. Every one of the donors was a Caucasian adult that lived in Nashville, Tennessee. As handled by the study authors: Filtering differed since immunoSEQ provided only junctions, with no quality scores. The repertoire was sequenced with immunoSEQ multiplex PCR; TCRdb's copy has only in-frame clones and lacks some. From that table come the V and J calls and clone size; the DNA was used to work out D and trimming. The data show some 2.4 million clones, with roughly 93% seen just once and 0.36% held by the top ten. The study, taken as a whole, reports: Incompleteness in sorted-subset sequencing, despite large depth, was shown by rarefaction. Naive CD4 clonotypes were shared across several donors at about 5%.

To note about this clone: Its specificity is unknown.

Specimen: naive CD4+ T cells from PBMCs. Stated subset: CD45RA+ positively selected. The TCR was taken from a man in his late teens or twenties in good health. Some clones in this sample may be carry-over from other donors' samples.

CDR3 nucleotides: TGTGCCAGCTCACCACCGGCCAGGGGGCGGCGGGAGGGTCCCTACGAGCAGTACTTC. Its translation is CASSPPARGRREGPYEQYF. The V and J genes are TRBV18 and TRBJ2-7; tentative D call: TRBD2 (9 bases). The CDR3 is 19 amino acids. The V and J ends lost 0 bases and 2 bases respectively, with 23 bases between them. CDR1 KGHSH and CDR2 LQKENI come from the germline V gene.